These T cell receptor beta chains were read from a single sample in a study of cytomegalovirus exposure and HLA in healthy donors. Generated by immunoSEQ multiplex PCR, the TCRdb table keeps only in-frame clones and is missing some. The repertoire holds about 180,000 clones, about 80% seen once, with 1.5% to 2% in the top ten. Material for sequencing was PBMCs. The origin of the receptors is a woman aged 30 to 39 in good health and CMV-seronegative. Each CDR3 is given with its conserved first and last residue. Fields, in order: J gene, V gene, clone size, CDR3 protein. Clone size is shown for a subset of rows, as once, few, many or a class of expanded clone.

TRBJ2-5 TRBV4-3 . CASSQDLAGGPYQETQYF
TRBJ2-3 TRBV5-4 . CASSLGGLAGAGDTQYF
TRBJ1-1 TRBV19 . CASSMGGQGYSEAFF
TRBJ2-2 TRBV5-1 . CASSLVPLTARGAKNTGELFF
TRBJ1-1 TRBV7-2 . CASGSRTGVNTEAFF
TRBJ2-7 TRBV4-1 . CASSQDLGGPPAYEQYF
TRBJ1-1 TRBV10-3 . CAISGHGIPLDAFF
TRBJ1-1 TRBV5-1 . CASSLIGGVLNTEAFF
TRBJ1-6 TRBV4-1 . CASSQEMRDVSPLHF
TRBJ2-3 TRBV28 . CASSPPTGGTDTQYF
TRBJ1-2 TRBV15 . CATSGGGDYGYTF
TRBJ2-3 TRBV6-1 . CASSEVGTGFSSTDTQYF
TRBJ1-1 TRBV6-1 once CASSMNGVTEAFF
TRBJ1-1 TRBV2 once CASSRHGDRGAFF
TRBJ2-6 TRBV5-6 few CASSFSLRGSGANVLTF
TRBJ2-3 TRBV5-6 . CASSSGSRISTDTQYF
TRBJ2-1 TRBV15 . CATSRAQQGSYNEQFF
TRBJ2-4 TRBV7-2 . CASSLGYRGTKNIQYF